The rows below give T cell receptor beta chains drawn from one sample of a study of memory CD4+ T cells and cytomegalovirus serostatus. The assay was immunoSEQ multiplex PCR, and TCRdb's table has in-frame clones only and misses some. The sample includes about 61,000 clones, more than 75% seen only once; the top ten take about 0.8%. The sample comprised memory CD4+ T cells from blood. Receptor source: an adult in good health and CMV-seronegative. CDR3s leave out the opening cysteine and the closing phenylalanine or tryptophan.

>TRBV6-6|TRBJ2-2
ASSYTGSPGELF
>TRBV27|TRBJ2-3
ASSPTGTGEKDTQY
>TRBV14|TRBJ2-1
ASSQENAARVYEQF
>TRBV11-3|TRBJ2-5
ASSSTDRDRGETQY
>TRBV14|TRBJ1-2
ASSQVPGQHYGYT
>TRBV5-4|TRBJ1-3
ASSRGTAGNTIY
>TRBV28|TRBJ2-1
ATRGDRGGRNEQF
>TRBV7-9|TRBJ2-3
ASSLALAGGTDTQY
>TRBV19|TRBJ1-1
ASSRRTGGSDTEAF
>TRBV5-1|TRBJ2-7
ASSTRTGLSYEQY
>TRBV19|TRBJ2-3
ASSIEGVKEAQY
>TRBV19|TRBJ1-5
ATTRSDRDDQPQH
>TRBV7-7|TRBJ1-1
ASSLNRDTEAF
>TRBV19|TRBJ1-4
ASSIRGSTNEKLF
>TRBV5-1|TRBJ2-7
ASSLAQLFSGPNYEQY
>TRBV28|TRBJ2-2
ASSPGGANTGELF
>TRBV7-2|TRBJ2-7
ASSFREGIVYEQY
>TRBV30|TRBJ1-3
AWSRGAGNTIY
>TRBV19|TRBJ1-5
ASTRGIEGLGGNQPQH
>TRBV2|TRBJ2-5
ASSETSGGKETQY
>TRBV5-1|TRBJ1-5
ASSLSGTAAQPQH
>TRBV5-4|TRBJ2-7
ASSTPGQGAVEQY
>TRBV2|TRBJ1-2
ASSNQPGQGGGYT
>TRBV5-1|TRBJ1-1
ASSLIDRSPNTEAF
>TRBV5-1|TRBJ1-1
ASSRVGGNTEAF
>TRBV5-1|TRBJ2-3
ASSLGTGRDTQY
>TRBV2|TRBJ2-6
ASRRGGTGANVLT
>TRBV7-8|TRBJ2-2
ASRTRQGARGELF
>TRBV4-1|TRBJ2-1
ASSQIFAMESSYNEQF
>TRBV6-4|TRBJ2-1
ASSKDSRVYNEQF
>TRBV10-3|TRBJ2-1
AISDSGLAGGYNEQF
>TRBV11-3|TRBJ2-1
ASSPQDGGEQF
>TRBV28|TRBJ2-2
ASRQITRSPGELF
>TRBV7-9|TRBJ2-7
ASSLALAGTLYEQY
>TRBV18|TRBJ1-5
ASSRDRGQPQH
>TRBV15|TRBJ2-5
ATSRGNAGRDQETQY
>TRBV7-2|TRBJ1-5
ASSLDGASQPQH
>TRBV6-4|TRBJ2-1
ASRASGSVF
>TRBV7-2|TRBJ2-1
ASSFGTSGVKQF
>TRBV19|TRBJ2-1
ASSISVAGVSYNEQF
>TRBV6-1|TRBJ1-6
ASSDPIYSFNSPLH
>TRBV25-1|TRBJ1-1
ASRSTSWNTEAF
>TRBV7-3|TRBJ2-2
ASSLMRVGGTGSTGELF
>TRBV27|TRBJ2-7
ASSPVGQGPNEQY
>TRBV28|TRBJ1-4
ASSLQGPNEKLF
>TRBV18|TRBJ1-3
ASSPPVLRSSGNTIY
>TRBV7-9|TRBJ2-1
ASSFIRGEQF
>TRBV7-2|TRBJ2-7
ASSRLSGVQGYEQY
>TRBV25-1|TRBJ2-6
ASSDSGFSGANVLT
>TRBV18|TRBJ2-3
ASSQGLSGTDTQY
>TRBV2|TRBJ2-1
ASAGTGGAYNEQF
>TRBV6-1|TRBJ1-1
ASSGVSGTTEAF
>TRBV5-4|TRBJ2-1
ATERVRGSYNEQF
>TRBV25-1|TRBJ1-4
ASSENILTSNEKLF
>TRBV2|TRBJ1-1
ASSELGGIAF
>TRBV25-1|TRBJ1-1
ASSEFDTEAF
>TRBV4-1|TRBJ2-1
ASSQGQGEF
>TRBV2|TRBJ1-5
ASSGGAGNQPQH
>TRBV7-3|TRBJ2-1
ASSLVAGTAPSNEQF